Sequencing of this T cell receptor beta chain was carried out in a study of radiotherapy plus CTLA-4 blockade in lung cancer. Study summary: Of the patients, 15% to 20% showed objective responses and around 32% attained disease control. Notes on the study in general: It was early blood T cell clone dynamics, with interferon-beta, that reportedly best predicted response. Some TCR clones had been derived from tumors. These clones expanded in peripheral blood after radiotherapy plus ipilimumab.

Clones were read by immunoSEQ multiplex PCR, and TCRdb kept only the in-frame ones, dropping some. The sample holds over 50,000 clones, 70% to 80% seen once. This clone is a singleton in its sample. The antigen is undetermined. The sequence was collected from a human donor with non-small cell lung cancer who had a complete response to radiotherapy plus ipilimumab. This specimen consisted of peripheral blood, obtained from a patient treated with radiotherapy plus ipilimumab.

CDR3: CANPTRQDNYGYTF. The CDR3 coding sequence is TGTGCCAACCCTACCCGACAGGACAACTATGGCTACACCTTC. The V call is TRBV2, the J call TRBJ1-2; perhaps TRBD1 as D (6 bases). CDR1 SNHLY and CDR2 FYNNEI come from the germline V gene. V was shortened by 10 bases and J by 2 bases, with 17 bases between the two germline ends. This CDR3 is built from 14 residues.